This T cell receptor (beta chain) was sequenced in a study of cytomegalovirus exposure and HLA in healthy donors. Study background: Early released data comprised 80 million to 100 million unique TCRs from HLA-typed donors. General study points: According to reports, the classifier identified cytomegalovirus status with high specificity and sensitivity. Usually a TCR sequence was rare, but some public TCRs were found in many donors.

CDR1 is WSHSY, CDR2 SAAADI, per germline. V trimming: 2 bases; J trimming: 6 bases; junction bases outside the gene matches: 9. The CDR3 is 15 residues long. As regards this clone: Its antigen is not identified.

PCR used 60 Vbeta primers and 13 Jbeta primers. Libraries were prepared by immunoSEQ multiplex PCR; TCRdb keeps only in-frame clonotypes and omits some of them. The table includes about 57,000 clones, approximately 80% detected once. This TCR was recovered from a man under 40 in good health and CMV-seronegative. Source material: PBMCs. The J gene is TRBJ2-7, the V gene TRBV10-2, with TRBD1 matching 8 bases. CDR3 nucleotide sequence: TGCGCCAGCAGTGAGGTGGGCCAGGGGGCCGGCGAGCAGTACTTC. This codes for CASSEVGQGAGEQYF.